The present entry profiles one T cell receptor (beta chain) with its context. The target antigen is unknown. The data originate from a study of T cell responses to AZD1222 COVID-19 vaccine. Study-level results: Baseline serostatus was positive in only a handful of AZD1222 recipients. Among the donors, most were white British and more were female, and clonal diversity was possibly underestimated.

The protocol was immunoSEQ multiplex PCR, while the TCRdb copy is restricted to in-frame clones and leaves out a portion. The sample consists of some 120,000 clones, roughly 93% of them appearing once. This CDR3 comprises 12 residues. Trimming cost V 5 bases and J 7 bases, with 8 bases left between them. Germline CDR1 LNHDA, CDR2 SQIVND (reference sequence). V gene TRBV19 combines with J gene TRBJ2-2; D gene unclear. The receptor comes from an adult in good health. The source material was peripheral blood, sampled on day 0 of AZD1222 vaccination. This CDR3 reads CASSRSLGELFF. The CDR3 DNA is TGTGCCAGTAGTCGAAGTCTCGGGGAGCTGTTTTTT.